The T cell receptor beta chain described here comes from a study of blood T cell repertoires in COVID-19. Under the authors' procedure: Using reference gene primer amplification, nucleated cell counts were estimated. Clones were sequenced by immunoSEQ multiplex PCR, and TCRdb holds only the in-frame ones, with some missing. That table supplies the V and J calls and clone size; D and trimming were determined from the DNA. This sample has roughly 290,000 clones, with under 90% found just once. Either two negative PCRs, clearance, or symptom resolution qualified Cohort 3 donors as recovered. Sequenced: PBMCs or T cells enriched from blood (not recorded which). The sequence was obtained from a woman in her thirties or forties who had recovered from COVID-19.

CDR3 coding DNA: TGTGCCAGCAGCCCGGTCGGGGGGCGCGAGACCCAGTACTTC. Amino acids: CASSPVGGRETQYF. The V and J genes are TRBV7-9 and TRBJ2-5; D may be TRBD2 (7 bases). CDR1 is SEHNR, CDR2 FQNEAQ, per germline (reference sequence). There are 14 residues in the CDR3. V lost 5 bases and J 5 bases, leaving 15 bases between the germline ends.